This T cell receptor beta chain was observed in a study of patients and donors after allogeneic stem cell transplantation. TCRdb re-analysed the RT-PCR reads in MiXCR, keeping a single row per CDR3 protein. Of more than 55,000 distinct CDR3 sequences in the sample, less than 15% are singletons; the top ten hold over 25%. The CDR3 extends over 14 amino acids. V was trimmed by 4 bases and J by 3 bases, leaving 9 bases between them. CDR1 and CDR2 from the germline V gene are KGHSH and LQKENI. In its sample, this clonotype was seen a few times. The V and J genes are TRBV18 and TRBJ2-2; possible D gene TRBD1, 5 bases. The TCR was taken from a human donor who was either an allogeneic HSCT recipient or a stem cell or donor lymphocyte infusion donor (not recorded which). It is not recorded whose cells these are; they may come from a transplant donor. The sample taken for sequencing was blood, either unsorted or a sorted T cell fraction (not recorded which). The DNA of the CDR3 is TGTGCCAGCTCACAGACAGCTTACACCGGGGAGCTGTTTTTT. Its translation is CASSQTAYTGELFF.